This T cell receptor (beta chain) was obtained from a study of CD8+ T cells in alopecia areata. V lost 7 bases and J lost 4, with 9 bases in between. The CDR3 contains 12 residues. Germline V gene lookup returns CDR1 ENHRY and CDR2 SYGVKD. Sequencing used cDNA as its template, made by extracting RNA and reverse transcribing it. Measured with immunoSEQ multiplex PCR; TCRdb has only the in-frame clones, and not every one. In the table there are around 290,000 clones, more than 45% of which are singletons. The treatment denotes: oral pan-JAK inhibitor, 5-10 mg twice daily. V is TRBV10-3 and J is TRBJ2-3; D perhaps matches TRBD2 (5 bases). The source was CD4+ T cells sorted from blood, collected at week 24, from a patient treated with tofacitinib. The receptor was derived from a human donor with alopecia areata. The CDR3 sequence is CAITDGADTQYF. CDR3 DNA: TGTGCCATCACAGACGGGGCAGATACGCAGTATTTT.